The rows below give T cell receptor beta chains drawn from one sample of a study of cytomegalovirus exposure and HLA in healthy donors. This table comes from immunoSEQ multiplex PCR, and its TCRdb copy is limited to in-frame clones, with some not included. The profile shows roughly 200,000 clones, about 80% of them singletons. Material for sequencing was PBMCs. Receptor source: a woman aged 18-29 years in good health and CMV-seropositive. Both conserved end residues are part of each CDR3. Each record gives: D gene, J gene, clone size, V gene, CDR3 DNA, CDR3 protein. The D gene is left open where the match is weak. Rows may omit the clone size; those that give it use once, few, many or a size class.

D: NA
J: TRBJ2-2
size: NA
V: TRBV6-1
DNA: TGTGCCAGCAGTCCTGGGAGAGACGCCGGGGAGCTGTTTTTT
CDR3: CASSPGRDAGELFF

D: NA
J: TRBJ1-5
size: NA
V: TRBV19
DNA: TGTGCCAGTAGGGGGACAATAAGTAGCAATCAGCCCCAGCATTTT
CDR3: CASRGTISSNQPQHF

D: NA
J: TRBJ2-1
size: NA
V: TRBV9
DNA: TGTGCCAGCAGCTCCGCCCCTACTAGCCTGCTTACAAATGAGCAGTTCTTC
CDR3: CASSSAPTSLLTNEQFF

D: NA
J: TRBJ1-5
size: NA
V: TRBV15
DNA: TGTGCCACCAGTCCGGGACTACGCAATCAGCCCCAGCATTTT
CDR3: CATSPGLRNQPQHF

D: NA
J: TRBJ1-1
size: once
V: TRBV2
DNA: TGTGCCAGCGGGAGTAGTGTAGGAAAAAGGGGGGGAAACACTGAAGCTTTCTTT
CDR3: CASGSSVGKRGGNTEAFF

D: NA
J: TRBJ2-1
size: NA
V: TRBV14
DNA: TGTGCCAGCAGCCAAGTACTATGGCGGGGGCCCGGGTCGGAGGAGCAGTTCTTC
CDR3: CASSQVLWRGPGSEEQFF

D: TRBD2
J: TRBJ2-7
size: once
V: TRBV9
DNA: TGTGCCAGCGCCCCCGGGGGGTTACGAGACGAGCAGTACTTC
CDR3: CASAPGGLRDEQYF

D: NA
J: TRBJ1-4
size: once
V: TRBV7-9
DNA: TGTGCCTCTGGGGAGGGTGAAAAACTGTTTTTT
CDR3: CASGEGEKLFF

D: NA
J: TRBJ2-7
size: few
V: TRBV14
DNA: TGTGCCAGCAGCCAAGATCTAGGGGGCGAGCAGTACTTC
CDR3: CASSQDLGGEQYF

D: TRBD2
J: TRBJ2-2
size: NA
V: TRBV27
DNA: TGTGCCAGCCGGGGGGGGTGGGGCCAGTCCGGCGGGGAGCTGTTTTTT
CDR3: CASRGGWGQSGGELFF

D: NA
J: TRBJ2-6
size: NA
V: TRBV18
DNA: TGTGCCAGCTCCCCCAGGGACTCTGGGGCCAACGTCCTGACTTTC
CDR3: CASSPRDSGANVLTF